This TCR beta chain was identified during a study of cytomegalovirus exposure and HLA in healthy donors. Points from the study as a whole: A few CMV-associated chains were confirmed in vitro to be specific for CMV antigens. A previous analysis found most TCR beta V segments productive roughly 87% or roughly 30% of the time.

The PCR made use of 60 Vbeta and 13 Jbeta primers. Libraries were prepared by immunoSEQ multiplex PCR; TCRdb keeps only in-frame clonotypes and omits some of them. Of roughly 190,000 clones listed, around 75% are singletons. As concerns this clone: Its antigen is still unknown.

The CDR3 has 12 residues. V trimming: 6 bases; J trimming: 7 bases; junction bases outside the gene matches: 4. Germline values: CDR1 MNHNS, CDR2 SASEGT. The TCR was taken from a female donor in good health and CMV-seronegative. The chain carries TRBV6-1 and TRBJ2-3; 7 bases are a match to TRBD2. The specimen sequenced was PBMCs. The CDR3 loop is CASRVAGYTQYF. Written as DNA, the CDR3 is TGTGCCAGCAGGGTAGCGGGTTATACGCAGTATTTT.